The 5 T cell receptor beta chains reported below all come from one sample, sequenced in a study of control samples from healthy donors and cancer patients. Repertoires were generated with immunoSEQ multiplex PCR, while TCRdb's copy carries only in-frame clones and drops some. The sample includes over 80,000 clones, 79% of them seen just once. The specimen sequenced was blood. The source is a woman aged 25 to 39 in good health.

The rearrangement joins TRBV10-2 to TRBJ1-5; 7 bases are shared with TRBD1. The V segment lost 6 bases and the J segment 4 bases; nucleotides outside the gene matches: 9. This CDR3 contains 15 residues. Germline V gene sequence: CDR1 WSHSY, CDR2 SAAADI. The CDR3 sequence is CASSGTGAQNQPQHF. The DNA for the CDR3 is TGCGCCAGCAGCGGAACAGGGGCGCAGAATCAGCCCCAGCATTTT.

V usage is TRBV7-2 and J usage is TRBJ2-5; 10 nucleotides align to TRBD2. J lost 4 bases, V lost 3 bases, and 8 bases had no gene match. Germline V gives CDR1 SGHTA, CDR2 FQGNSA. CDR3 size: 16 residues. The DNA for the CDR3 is TGTGCCAGCAGCTTCAGGGGACTAGCGAGGGGAGAGACCCAGTACTTC. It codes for CASSFRGLARGETQYF.

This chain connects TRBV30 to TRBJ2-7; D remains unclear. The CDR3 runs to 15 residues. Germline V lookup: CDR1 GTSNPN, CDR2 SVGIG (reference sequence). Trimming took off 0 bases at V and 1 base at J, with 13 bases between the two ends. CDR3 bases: TGTGCCTGGAGTGTCGGGTCGCGTAATTCCTACGAGCAGTACTTC. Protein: CAWSVGSRNSYEQYF.

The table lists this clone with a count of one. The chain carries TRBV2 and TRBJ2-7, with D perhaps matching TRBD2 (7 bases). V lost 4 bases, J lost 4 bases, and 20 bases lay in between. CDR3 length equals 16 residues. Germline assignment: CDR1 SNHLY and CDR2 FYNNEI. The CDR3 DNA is TGTGCCAGCAGTGGGGGCTCAACGGGGGGCCGGTACGAGCAGTACTTC. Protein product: CASSGGSTGGRYEQYF.

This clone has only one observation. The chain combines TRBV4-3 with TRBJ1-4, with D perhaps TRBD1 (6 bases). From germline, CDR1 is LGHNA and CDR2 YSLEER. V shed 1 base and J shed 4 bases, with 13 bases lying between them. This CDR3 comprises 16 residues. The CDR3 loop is CASSQGGGQGNEKLFF. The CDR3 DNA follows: TGCGCCAGCAGCCAAGGAGGGGGGCAGGGTAATGAAAAACTGTTTTTT.